A single sample is the source of the 23 T cell receptor beta chains below, sequenced in a study of blood T cell repertoires in COVID-19. TCRdb's copy holds only in-frame clones and misses some; the assay was immunoSEQ multiplex PCR. The sample holds more than 200,000 clones, around 87% seen once. Sequences were obtained from PBMCs or T cells enriched from blood (not recorded which). The receptors here all came from a woman aged 50 to 65 who had recovered from COVID-19.

The chain joins TRBV4-3 to TRBJ1-4; TRBD1 aligns across 8 bases. Germline V gene sequence: CDR1 LGHNA, CDR2 YSLEER. Trimming cost V 1 base and J 4 bases; bases outside gene matches: 5. This CDR3 is 16 amino acids long. The CDR3 loop reads CASSQGRGLFNEKLFF. CDR3 coding DNA: TGCGCCAGCAGCCAAGGCAGGGGGCTCTTTAATGAAAAACTGTTTTTT.

V is TRBV5-4 and J is TRBJ1-5; TRBD1 might be the D (5 bases). The CDR3 has 14 residues. The ends were cut back, 4 bases at V and 0 bases at J, with 8 bases in the middle. Germline CDR1 reads SGHNT; CDR2 reads YYREEE (reference sequence). This chain's CDR3 is CASSAQGSNQPQHF. In DNA form, the CDR3 reads TGTGCCAGCAGCGCGCAGGGTAGCAATCAGCCCCAGCATTTT.

The chain employs TRBV10-3 and TRBJ2-3; D possibly corresponds to TRBD2 (6 bases). CDR1 is ENHRY, CDR2 SYGVKD, per germline. The germline V and J ends were trimmed by 8 bases and 6 bases, with 15 bases remaining between them. This CDR3 has 13 residues. The CDR3 spells CAIGPGVVDTQYF. CDR3 in DNA: TGTGCCATCGGCCCGGGAGTGGTTGATACGCAGTATTTT.

V is TRBV11-2 and J is TRBJ2-3, with 7 bases lining up with TRBD2. The CDR3 covers 14 residues. V was pared by 8 bases and J by 1 base, with 6 bases of the junction left unmatched. CDR1 is SGHAT, CDR2 FQNNGV, per germline. The CDR3 DNA reads as TGTGCCAGCGGGGGGGTAGCGGGCACAGATACGCAGTATTTT. Residues: CASGGVAGTDTQYF.

The gene calls are TRBV5-1 and TRBJ2-1; TRBD2 aligns across 11 bases. The germline V gene encodes CDR1 SGHRS and CDR2 YFSETQ. The CDR3 totals 13 residues. Trimming at V came to 7 bases and at J to 4 bases, leaving 1 base not matched to a gene. The CDR3 protein is CASGTSGYNEQFF. The DNA for the CDR3 is TGCGCCAGCGGGACTAGCGGATACAATGAGCAGTTCTTC.

The chain links TRBV2 to TRBJ2-3; TRBD2 agrees at 9 bases. Germline V gene lookup returns CDR1 SNHLY and CDR2 FYNNEI. The CDR3 has 22 amino acids. With 5 bases clipped from V and 0 bases from J, the junction kept 24 bases outside the gene matches. CDR3 sequence reads: CASSLRFLGLAVLRDSTDTQYF. The CDR3 region has the DNA TGTGCCAGCAGTCTAAGATTCCTGGGACTAGCAGTTTTACGAGATAGCACAGATACGCAGTATTTT.

The chain employs TRBV30 and TRBJ2-1; 7 bases map to TRBD2. The germline CDR1 and CDR2 sequences are GTSNPN and SVGIG (reference sequence). The CDR3 loop spans 12 amino acids. The junction had 7 bases not matched to a gene; V was cut back by 8 bases and J by 6 bases. The CDR3, as DNA: TGTGCCGGAGCCTCGGGGGGCAATGAGCAGTTCTTC. Translation gives CAGASGGNEQFF.

The V call is TRBV28, the J call TRBJ2-2, with a weak D call TRBD2 (6 bases). Trimming removed 7 bases from V and 3 bases from J, with 12 bases in between. The germline CDR1 and CDR2 sequences are MDHEN and SYDVKM. The CDR3 covers 14 residues. In DNA form, the CDR3 reads TGTGCCAGCACCCGGGACTTCTACACCGGGGAGCTGTTTTTT. It encodes CASTRDFYTGELFF.

The table lists this clone with a count of one. This chain uses TRBV12-3 or TRBV12-4 with TRBJ1-2, with 7 bases identical to TRBD1. CDR3 length: 13 amino acids. J was trimmed by 4 bases and V by 3 bases; bases with no gene match: 2. For the CDR3, the DNA is TGTGCCAGCAGTTTCAGACAGGGCTATGGCTACACCTTC. Protein: CASSFRQGYGYTF.

Written as DNA, the CDR3 is TGTGCCAGCAGTCTGGGACTAGCAGAGACCCAGTACTTC. Translating it yields CASSLGLAETQYF. The chain links TRBV14 to TRBJ2-5, with 9 nucleotides matching TRBD2. CDR1 is SGHDN and CDR2 is FVKESK in the germline V gene. The CDR3 is 13 amino acids. The trim removed 6 bases at V and 4 bases at J, leaving 3 bases unmatched.

The chain has TRBV19 and TRBJ2-2; D gene ambiguous. Trimming left V 3 bases short and J 0 bases short, with 14 bases between. Germline-derived CDR1 and CDR2 are LNHDA and SQIVND (reference sequence). The CDR3 length is 17 residues. The CDR3 reads CASSMFPQPTNTGELFF. CDR3 sequence (DNA): TGTGCCAGTAGTATGTTCCCACAGCCTACGAACACCGGGGAGCTGTTTTTT.

The chain has TRBV28 and TRBJ1-1; D not resolved. CDR1 MDHEN and CDR2 SYDVKM come from the germline V gene. This CDR3 is built from 11 residues. V dropped 10 bases and J dropped 4 bases, with 10 bases sitting between them. For the CDR3, the DNA is TGTGCCACCAGAGCCTTCACTGAAGCTTTCTTT. The encoded protein is CATRAFTEAFF.

The genes are TRBV4-3 and TRBJ1-4; no reliable D call. The CDR3 runs to 16 residues. CDR1 is LGHNA and CDR2 is YSLEER in the germline V gene. Trimming took off 0 bases at V and 5 bases at J, with 13 bases between the two ends. The CDR3 nucleotides read TGCGCCAGCAGCCAAGAACTCGGTGGACTAAATGAAAAACTGTTTTTT. It codes for CASSQELGGLNEKLFF.

V usage is TRBV15 and J usage is TRBJ1-1; a weak D match, TRBD1 (6 bases). Trimming removed 5 bases from V and 3 bases from J, with 16 bases in between. Looked up from germline, CDR1 is LNHNV and CDR2 is YYDKDF (reference sequence). The CDR3 is made up of 15 amino acids. CDR3 loop: CATSRGEGGDTEAFF. The CDR3, as DNA: TGTGCCACCAGCCGGGGGGAGGGGGGAGACACTGAAGCTTTCTTT.

This clone was found once. The genes are TRBV28 and TRBJ1-3, with 10 bases that match TRBD1. This CDR3 comprises 15 residues. CDR1 and CDR2 (germline): MDHEN, SYDVKM. V gave up 6 bases and J gave up 3 bases; unmatched junction bases: 5. The DNA of the CDR3 is TGTGCCAGCAGCAAGACAGGGGGCAGTGGAAACACCATATATTTT. Protein product: CASSKTGGSGNTIYF. The full variable domain, rest sourced from reference TRBV28 and TRBJ1-3, is DVKVTQSSRYLVKRTGEKVFLECVQDMDHENMFWYRQDPGLGLRLIYFSYDVKMKEKGDIPEGYSVSREKKERFSLILESASTNQTSMYLCASSKTGGSGNTIYFGEGSWLTVV.

The rearrangement uses TRBV18 and TRBJ2-3; 8 nucleotides align to TRBD1. Germline CDR1 and CDR2: KGHSH and LQKENI. Trimming cost V 3 bases and J 0 bases; bases outside gene matches: 14. The CDR3 spans 19 residues. CDR3 in amino acids: CASSPLTRTGFSSTDTQYF. The CDR3, as DNA: TGTGCCAGCTCACCGCTGACCCGGACAGGGTTCTCTAGCACAGATACGCAGTATTTT.

Concerning this clone: The same CDR3 is also encoded by other DNA sequences in this sample. The rearrangement joins TRBV30 to TRBJ1-5, with D uncertain. Trimming pared 0 bases from V and 4 bases from J, leaving 7 bases between. The CDR3 is 13 residues long. CDR1 GTSNPN and CDR2 SVGIG come from the germline V gene (reference sequence). The CDR3 loop reads CAWSVAGNQPQHF. In DNA form, the CDR3 reads TGTGCCTGGAGTGTAGCCGGGAATCAGCCCCAGCATTTT.

This rearrangement joins TRBV6-2 or TRBV6-3 to TRBJ2-1, with TRBD1 matching over 9 bases. The CDR3 has 12 residues. In germline, CDR1 is MNHEY, CDR2 SVGEGT. J was trimmed by 15 bases and V by 2 bases; bases with no gene match: 5. The CDR3 nucleotides are TGTGCCAGCAGTTACCCGGGACAGGGCACGTTCTTC. Translating it yields CASSYPGQGTFF.

The V gene is TRBV11-3, the J gene TRBJ2-7, with a tentative D call TRBD1 (6 bases). Trimming took 3 bases from V and 4 from J, leaving 10 bases between them. This CDR3 is built from 13 residues. Germline lookup yields CDR1 SGHNT and CDR2 YENEEA. The CDR3 sequence is CASSLGRGYEQYF. In DNA form, the CDR3 reads TGTGCCAGCAGCTTGGGCAGGGGATACGAGCAGTACTTC. The full variable domain, completed using reference TRBV11-3 and TRBJ2-7, is EAGVVQSPRYKIIEKKQPVAFWCNPISGHNTLYWYLQNLGQGPELLIRYENEEAVDDSQLPKDRFSAERLKGVDSTLKIQPAELGDSAVYLCASSLGRGYEQYFGPGTRLTVT.

The rearrangement uses TRBV28 and TRBJ2-1; D is possibly TRBD2 (6 bases). This CDR3 contains 16 residues. V was clipped by 6 bases and J by 8 bases, with 23 bases between them. CDR1 MDHEN and CDR2 SYDVKM come from the germline V gene. The CDR3 protein is CASSSGAGGIEDEQFF. CDR3 coding DNA: TGTGCCAGCAGCTCGGGAGCGGGTGGGATAGAGGATGAGCAGTTCTTC.

This chain links TRBV7-9 with TRBJ1-6; tentatively, D is TRBD1 (6 bases). V was trimmed by 3 bases and J by 7 bases, leaving 10 bases between them. Germline CDR1 is SEHNR and CDR2 is FQNEAQ (reference sequence). This CDR3 contains 14 residues. The CDR3 region has the DNA TGTGCCAGCAGCTTCAGACAGGAAAATTCACCCCTCCACTTT. As protein: CASSFRQENSPLHF.

DNA for the CDR3: TGTGCCAGCAGCAAAACCCGAGTAACAGGGTACTACGAGCAGTACTTC. Translation gives CASSKTRVTGYYEQYF. The chain joins TRBV11-2 to TRBJ2-7; D possibly corresponds to TRBD1 (6 bases). Germline V gene sequence: CDR1 SGHAT, CDR2 FQNNGV. Between the trimmed V and J ends, which lost 5 bases and 3 bases, there was a span of 20 bases. This CDR3 spans 16 amino acids. The full variable domain, rest sourced from reference TRBV11-2 and TRBJ2-7, is EAGVAQSPRYKIIEKRQSVAFWCNPISGHATLYWYQQILGQGPKLLIQFQNNGVVDDSQLPKDRFSAERLKGVDSTLKIQPAKLEDSAVYLCASSKTRVTGYYEQYFGPGTRLTVT.

V usage is TRBV18 and J usage is TRBJ1-6, with D uncertain. The CDR3 sequence is 15 residues long. V lost 6 bases and J lost 9, with 18 bases in between. Looked up from germline, CDR1 is KGHSH and CDR2 is LQKENI. As DNA, the CDR3 is TGTGCCAGCTCGACCGGGTCCGGGAGTGGTTCACCCCTCCACTTT. Translation gives CASSTGSGSGSPLHF.